The source of this T cell receptor beta chain is a study of cytomegalovirus exposure and HLA in healthy donors. Study-level findings and limits: Immune exposure information comprised only CMV serostatus. The authors reported that TCR beta sequences could predict HLA-A and HLA-B alleles. These predictions were accurate for most subjects in the first cohort. Later work associated fewer than 20,000 TCR beta sequences with HLA alleles at 0.05 false discovery rate. Altogether, 150 or so TCR beta chains were recorded as cytomegalovirus-associated.

This clone appeared a few times. The antigen remains unidentified. The identical CDR3 is also encoded by other nucleotide sequences in the sample. Unmatched junction bases numbered 3, after V lost 5 bases and J lost 2 bases. Per the germline V gene, CDR1 is MDHEN and CDR2 is SYDVKM. This CDR3 has 15 amino acids. The primer mix had 60 Vbeta and 13 Jbeta primers. The data were produced by immunoSEQ multiplex PCR, yet TCRdb's version contains in-frame clones alone and is incomplete. The table lists 140,000 to 150,000 clones, less than 10% of them singletons. Sequencing used PBMCs. The clonotype originates from a man in his forties or fifties in good health and CMV-seronegative. The chain uses TRBV28 and TRBJ1-5; 10 bases line up with TRBD1. This CDR3 reads CASSPGTGGNQPQHF. In DNA form, the CDR3 reads TGTGCCAGCAGTCCGGGGACAGGGGGCAATCAGCCCCAGCATTTT.